This T cell receptor (beta chain) was sequenced during a study of CD8 T cells in Susac syndrome. Whole-study findings and limits: The number of individuals included in the study's TCR sequencing and HLA analysis was acknowledged as relatively small.

Regarding this clonotype: Its antigen is still unknown.

The authors carried out high-throughput sequencing of TCR beta. They applied it to CD8+ and CD4+ T cells obtained from blood. TEMRA cells underwent FACS enrichment and CD8+ and CD4+ T cells underwent negative isolation. An input of about 0.5 to 1 ug of RNA was subjected to reverse transcription using random hexamers. The TCR beta CDR3 was amplified by immunoSEQ multiplex PCR across 54 Vbeta, 13 Jbeta. TCRdb reprocessed the immunoSEQ multiplex PCR reads with MiXCR, giving one entry per CDR3 protein. The data contain roughly 130,000 distinct CDR3 sequences, about 95% of them singletons. Sequenced material: CD4+ T cells from PBMCs. This sequence was found in a human donor with multiple sclerosis.

The CDR3 coding sequence is TGCGCCAGCAGTGAGGTGGCGGGAGGGCCGGGCGATACGCAGTATTTT. Protein product: CASSEVAGGPGDTQYF. The V gene is TRBV10-1, the J gene TRBJ2-3, with 9 bases lining up with TRBD2. Per germline, CDR1 WNHNN and CDR2 SYGVQD (reference sequence). The trim removed 2 bases at V and 6 bases at J, leaving 9 bases unmatched. This CDR3 comprises 16 residues.